The 27 T cell receptor beta chains presented below share a single source sample, sequenced in a study of blood T cell repertoires in COVID-19. The assay was immunoSEQ multiplex PCR, and TCRdb's table has in-frame clones only and misses some. The sample shows approximately 290,000 clones, under 85% of them seen only once. Sequenced sample: peripheral blood. The receptor source for this set is a human donor with COVID-19, enrolled during active disease. The donor label of this sample is uncertain.

The V and J genes are TRBV9 and TRBJ2-3; 9 bases align to TRBD2. CDR1 and CDR2 from the germline V gene are SGDLS and YYNGEE. The CDR3 runs 15 residues. Losses at the gene ends were 4 bases for V and 5 bases for J; bases not matched to a gene: 8. The CDR3 DNA sequence: TGTGCCAGCAGCTTTTTAGCGGGAGCGGGAGATACGCAGTATTTT. Residues: CASSFLAGAGDTQYF.

This clone was seen a handful of times. J is TRBJ2-7 and V is TRBV5-6; a weak D match, TRBD2 (7 bases). CDR1 and CDR2 (germline): SGHDT, YYEEEE. The ends were cut back, 4 bases at V and 4 bases at J, with 18 bases in the middle. The CDR3 spans 15 residues. The CDR3: CASSPGRTASYEQYF. The CDR3 DNA follows: TGTGCCAGCAGCCCCGGGAGGACAGCTTCATACGAGCAGTACTTC.

The sample holds one count of this clone. The rearrangement joins TRBV10-3 to TRBJ1-5, with a tentative D call TRBD1 (5 bases). The V and J ends lost 10 bases and 5 bases respectively, with 15 bases between them. Germline CDR1 ENHRY, CDR2 SYGVKD. This CDR3 comprises 13 residues. The CDR3 coding sequence is TGTGCCACCAGGGACGGGGTTGATCAGCCCCAGCATTTT. This gives the protein CATRDGVDQPQHF.

The chain employs TRBV19 and TRBJ1-4, with 7 nucleotides matching TRBD1. Unmatched junction bases numbered 16, after V lost 6 bases and J lost 0 bases. There are 19 residues in the CDR3. CDR1 is LNHDA and CDR2 is SQIVND in the germline V gene (reference sequence). The CDR3 here is CASRLDRSLGGATNEKLFF. CDR3 nucleotides: TGTGCCAGTAGATTGGACAGGAGCCTCGGCGGAGCAACTAATGAAAAACTGTTTTTT. The entire variable domain, with the rest obtained from reference TRBV19 and TRBJ1-4, is as follows: DGGITQSPKYLFRKEGQNVTLSCEQNLNHDAMYWYRQDPGQGLRLIYYSQIVNDFQKGDIAEGYSVSREKKESFPLTVTSAQKNPTAFYLCASRLDRSLGGATNEKLFFGSGTQLSVL.

The chain couples TRBV6-5 to TRBJ1-1, with D tentatively TRBD1 (6 bases). The CDR3 runs 15 residues. Trimming stripped 5 bases from V and 5 bases from J, with 18 bases between. Per the germline V gene, CDR1 is MNHEY and CDR2 is SVGAGI. CDR3 loop: CASSPAGTTRTEAFF. CDR3 sequence (DNA): TGTGCCAGCAGTCCGGCCGGGACAACAAGGACTGAAGCTTTCTTT.

A word on this clone: The junction does not match germline at one end; this may be a read error. The V gene is TRBV2, the J gene TRBJ1-6; 7 bases match TRBD1. This CDR3 has 12 residues. Germline CDR1 SNHLY, CDR2 FYNNEI. The CDR3 nucleotides read TGTGCCAGCAGTGTCAACAGGGGAAATGGTGACTTT. It codes for CASSVNRGNGDF.

The CDR3 loop is CASRAGLNTEAFF. The CDR3 region has the DNA TGTGCCAGCCGGGCAGGGCTGAACACTGAAGCTTTCTTT. This chain links TRBV3-1 (or the pseudogene TRBV3-2) with TRBJ1-1; weak D call: TRBD1 (5 bases). The CDR3 length is 13 residues. The V end lost 8 bases, the J end lost 0 bases, and 10 bases lay between the germline ends. Germline V gene sequence: CDR1 LGHDT, CDR2 YNNKEL (reference sequence).

The gene calls are TRBV7-8 and TRBJ2-6; 9 nucleotides line up with TRBD1. The germline V gene has CDR1 SGHVS and CDR2 FQNEAQ. J gave up 2 bases and V 2 bases, and 4 bases lay outside the gene matches. This CDR3 spans 17 amino acids. The CDR3 coding sequence is TGTGCCAGCAGCTTACCGGGACAGGGAGCTGGGGCCAACGTCCTGACTTTC. Translation: CASSLPGQGAGANVLTF.

The rearrangement uses TRBV27 and TRBJ2-7; 9 positions agree with TRBD1. The J segment lost 3 bases and the V segment lost 7 bases, leaving 7 bases of the junction unmatched. CDR1 is MNHEY and CDR2 is SMNVEV in the germline V gene (reference sequence). This CDR3 has 14 residues. DNA of the CDR3: TGTGCCAGCATGATTCTGGGACAGGGCTACGAGCAGTACTTC. It yields the protein CASMILGQGYEQYF.

This clone has more than one count but fewer than ten. The chain is built from TRBV14 and TRBJ1-2; perhaps TRBD1 as D (5 bases). This CDR3 region has 13 residues. Between the trimmed V and J ends, which lost 6 bases and 3 bases, there was a span of 11 bases. Per the germline V gene, CDR1 is SGHDN and CDR2 is FVKESK. CDR3 in amino acids: CASRQTEDYGYTF. The CDR3 DNA reads TGTGCCAGCAGACAGACAGAAGACTATGGCTACACCTTC.

This chain links TRBV29-1 with TRBJ1-1; 11 positions match TRBD1. Germline-derived CDR1 and CDR2 are SQVTM and ANQGSEA. This CDR3 region has 14 residues. J was trimmed by 1 base and V by 8 bases; bases with no gene match: 6. CDR3 coding DNA: TGCAGCACCGGGACAGGGGGTTGGAACACTGAAGCTTTCTTT. It specifies CSTGTGGWNTEAFF.

The rearrangement uses TRBV25-1 and TRBJ2-1, with 9 positions matching TRBD2. V lost 5 bases and J lost 10; bases outside the gene matches: 21. This CDR3 has 18 amino acids. Germline V gene sequence: CDR1 MGHDK, CDR2 SYGVNS. CDR3 sequence (DNA): TGTGCCAGCAGTCCCCAAACCGACAAGGGACTAGCTATATGGGAGCAGTTCTTC. Translating gives CASSPQTDKGLAIWEQFF.

This clone came up a few times. The genes are TRBV11-2 and TRBJ1-2; D ambiguous. Between the trimmed V and J ends, which lost 1 base and 7 bases, there was a span of 13 bases. The germline V gene encodes CDR1 SGHAT and CDR2 FQNNGV. This CDR3 is 14 amino acids long. This chain's CDR3 is CASSLAPAAGGYTF. The CDR3 DNA is TGTGCCAGCAGCTTAGCCCCGGCGGCCGGTGGCTACACCTTC.

The CDR3 loop is CASRAGLAPQETQYF. The CDR3 DNA follows: TGTGCCAGCAGAGCGGGACTAGCGCCTCAAGAGACCCAGTACTTC. The V and J genes are TRBV7-3 and TRBJ2-5; 10 bases are shared with TRBD2. This CDR3 contains 15 residues. Looked up from germline, CDR1 is SGHTA and CDR2 is FQGTGA. V lost 6 bases, J lost 2 bases, and 6 bases stayed unmatched.

V usage is TRBV28 and J usage is TRBJ2-7; 8 positions agree with TRBD1. V trimming: 3 bases; J trimming: 1 base; junction bases outside the gene matches: 8. The CDR3 totals 16 residues. CDR1 and CDR2 from the germline V gene are MDHEN and SYDVKM. CDR3 in DNA: TGTGCCAGCAGTTTCCTACAGGGGGGTCCTTCCTACGAGCAGTACTTC. Translating gives CASSFLQGGPSYEQYF.

The chain employs TRBV15 and TRBJ2-1, with 8 bases aligning to TRBD2. Losses at the gene ends were 1 base for V and 0 bases for J; bases not matched to a gene: 8. The CDR3 spans 18 residues. Germline loops: CDR1 LNHNV, CDR2 YYDKDF (reference sequence). This CDR3 is CATSRGLREVTSYNEQFF. The CDR3 DNA reads TGTGCCACCAGCAGAGGGCTGCGGGAGGTTACCTCCTACAATGAGCAGTTCTTC.

The V gene is TRBV15, the J gene TRBJ2-7; 9 nucleotides line up with TRBD2. The ends lost 0 bases at V and 5 bases at J; junction bases unmatched: 11. CDR3 length: 17 amino acids. Per the germline V gene, CDR1 is LNHNV and CDR2 is YYDKDF (reference sequence). CDR3: CATSRDRNPSGIHEQYF. The CDR3 coding sequence is TGTGCCACCAGCAGAGATCGTAACCCTAGCGGGATCCACGAGCAGTACTTC.

This chain joins TRBV5-4 and TRBJ1-6; 7 bases fit TRBD1. The CDR3 length is 13 residues. V lost 7 bases to trimming and J lost 7 bases; unmatched junction nucleotides: 5. Per germline, CDR1 SGHNT and CDR2 YYREEE (reference sequence). In DNA, the CDR3 is TGTGCCAGCCGACAGGGAGAAAATTCACCCCTCCACTTT. Protein: CASRQGENSPLHF.

About this clone: Additional DNA sequences in this sample encode the identical CDR3. J is TRBJ2-5 and V is TRBV3-1 (or the pseudogene TRBV3-2), with 9 bases lining up with TRBD2. V was pared by 3 bases and J by 5 bases, with 4 bases of the junction left unmatched. The CDR3 is 14 residues long. Germline CDR1 is LGHDT and CDR2 is YNNKEL (reference sequence). The CDR3 loop reads CASSQGLAEETQYF. CDR3 in DNA: TGTGCCAGCAGCCAGGGACTAGCTGAGGAGACCCAGTACTTC.

The chain recombines TRBV4-1 with TRBJ2-5; 12 bases are shared with TRBD2. The V segment lost 4 bases and the J segment 4 bases; nucleotides outside the gene matches: 13. Germline CDR1 MGHRA, CDR2 YSYEKL. The CDR3 runs 18 residues. CDR3 sequence: CASSPDGLAGGMGETQYF. The CDR3 coding sequence is TGCGCCAGCAGCCCCGATGGGCTAGCGGGAGGGATGGGAGAGACCCAGTACTTC.

The chain combines TRBV11-3 with TRBJ1-1, with 7 bases that match TRBD1. CDR1 and CDR2 (germline): SGHNT, YENEEA. The CDR3 runs 15 residues. V trimming: 1 base; J trimming: 1 base; junction bases outside the gene matches: 3. The CDR3 DNA is TGTGCCAGCAGCTTAGGTACAGGGGAGAACACTGAAGCTTTCTTT. This gives the protein CASSLGTGENTEAFF.

The rearrangement uses TRBV6-1 and TRBJ1-2, with 8 bases that match TRBD1. Germline lookup yields CDR1 MNHNS and CDR2 SASEGT. This CDR3 has 15 residues. The trim removed 2 bases at V and 8 bases at J, leaving 10 bases unmatched. The CDR3 bases are TGTGCCAGCAGTGAACTCCCCAGGGGGCGCGGAGGCTACACCTTC. Protein: CASSELPRGRGGYTF.

The genes are TRBV20-1 and TRBJ1-1; D is uncertain. The CDR3 covers 11 residues. V shed 5 bases and J shed 2 bases, with 6 bases lying between them. Germline V gene data show CDR1 as DFQATT and CDR2 as SNEGSKA (reference sequence). The CDR3 reads CSAQTNTEAFF. CDR3 nucleotide sequence: TGCAGTGCTCAAACTAACACTGAAGCTTTCTTT.

This CDR3 is CASSYDRLGSGYTF. DNA of the CDR3: TGTGCCAGCAGCTACGACCGCCTTGGGAGTGGCTACACCTTC. V and J are TRBV3-1 (or the pseudogene TRBV3-2) and TRBJ1-2, with D unclear. The V gene lost 5 bases and the J gene lost 7 bases, with 17 bases spanning the gap. Looked up from germline, CDR1 is LGHDT and CDR2 is YNNKEL (reference sequence). The CDR3 length is 14 residues.

J is TRBJ2-1 and V is TRBV4-1, with 9 bases that match TRBD1. The V gene's germline CDR1 is MGHRA and CDR2 YSYEKL. V was clipped by 1 base and J by 1 base; unmatched bases: 2. CDR3 length: 16 residues. Here the CDR3 DNA reads TGCGCCAGCAGCCAAGGGACAGGGGTATCCTACAATGAGCAGTTCTTC. It translates to CASSQGTGVSYNEQFF.

The rearrangement links TRBV12-3 or TRBV12-4 to TRBJ2-1; 8 positions agree with TRBD1. The CDR3 is 13 amino acids. J gave up 10 bases and V 6 bases, and 8 bases lay outside the gene matches. The CDR3 coding sequence is TGTGCCAGCAGGCTGCCAGGGGGCCACGAGCAGTTCTTC. This translates into CASRLPGGHEQFF.

The sample holds a few counts of this clone. The rearrangement uses TRBV20-1 and TRBJ1-4; a weak D match, TRBD1 (6 bases). Germline CDR1 and CDR2: DFQATT and SNEGSKA (reference sequence). The CDR3 has 13 residues. V lost 3 bases and J 6 bases, leaving 11 bases between the germline ends. The CDR3 here is CSASDRRDEKLFF. The CDR3 DNA reads TGCAGTGCTAGTGACAGGAGGGATGAAAAACTGTTTTTT.